Shown below are 15 T cell receptor beta chains from a single sample sequenced in a study of read filtering for tumor transcriptome and immune sequencing. Molecular barcoded adaptors covering alpha/delta and beta/gamma chains were used on 400 ng RNA. Via MiXCR, TCRdb re-called the reads, giving one row per CDR3 protein. Of around 140,000 distinct CDR3 sequences listed, less than 15% were seen once; the top ten hold roughly 7.6%. Sequencing used a population of CD138-negative cells sorted from bone marrow. The receptor source for this set is a donor at least 40 years old with multiple myeloma.

This clonotype was seen only a few times. The V call is TRBV4-1, the J call TRBJ2-2; D might be TRBD2 (5 bases). Germline lookup yields CDR1 MGHRA and CDR2 YSYEKL. The CDR3 is 15 residues long. The V end lost 3 bases, the J end lost 2 bases, and 10 bases lay between the germline ends. CDR3 in DNA: TGCGCCAGCAGCCACCCGGGGTCCAACACCGGGGAGCTGTTTTTT. Translating it yields CASSHPGSNTGELFF.

The chain employs TRBV5-8 and TRBJ2-3; TRBD1 might be the D (6 bases). Germline CDR1 reads SGHTS; CDR2 reads YDEGEE. This CDR3 spans 14 amino acids. The V and J ends lost 4 bases and 2 bases respectively, with 11 bases between them. As DNA, the CDR3 is TGTGCCAGCAGCAACAGGGTCTCCACAGATACGCAGTATTTT. Residues: CASSNRVSTDTQYF.

This clonotype was recorded many times. V is TRBV6-2 or TRBV6-3 and J is TRBJ2-7, with TRBD2 identical over 7 bases. In germline, CDR1 is MNHEY, CDR2 SVGEGT. This CDR3 has 14 residues. With V trimmed by 5 bases and J by 3 bases, 7 bases remained unmatched. For the CDR3, the DNA is TGTGCCAGCAGTCGGCGGGAGTCTATCTACGAGCAGTACTTC. Translated, it gives CASSRRESIYEQYF.

This clonotype was found many times. The chain carries TRBV11-3 and TRBJ2-7; TRBD1 matches 9 bases. The germline V gene has CDR1 SGHNT and CDR2 YENEEA. CDR3 length equals 15 residues. After removal of 5 bases from V and 3 bases from J, the junction contained 8 bases not matched to a gene. CDR3 bases: TGTGCCAGCAGCATTCGGGACAGGGCCCACTACGAGCAGTACTTC. Protein: CASSIRDRAHYEQYF.

In its sample, this clonotype was seen many times. Just one base apart from a much larger clone, this may be a read error. The rearrangement uses TRBV29-1 and TRBJ2-1; perhaps TRBD2 as D (6 bases). This CDR3 comprises 17 residues. Germline V gene sequence: CDR1 SQVTM, CDR2 ANQGSEA. Trimming pared 4 bases from V and 3 bases from J, leaving 22 bases between. The CDR3 coding sequence is TGCAGCGTTGTTCCCCGCCTATTGGGACTCAACTACAATGAGCAGTTCTTC. Amino acid sequence: CSVVPRLLGLNYNEQFF.

The CDR3 sequence: CASSFRVGKQYF. The CDR3 DNA sequence: TGTGCCAGCAGTTTCCGGGTCGGGAAGCAGTACTTC. The J gene is TRBJ2-7, the V gene TRBV12-3 or TRBV12-4, with D maybe TRBD2 (5 bases). CDR3 size: 12 residues. The V end lost 3 bases, the J end lost 8 bases, and 11 bases lay between the germline ends.

This clonotype was found a few times. V is TRBV20-1 and J is TRBJ2-1, with D possibly matching TRBD2 (6 bases). Germline V gene sequence: CDR1 DFQATT, CDR2 SNEGSKA (reference sequence). The CDR3 length is 17 residues. V was pared by 0 bases and J by 0 bases, with 15 bases between. The CDR3 DNA reads as TGCAGTGCTAGAGATCAAAGCGGGCAAAGCTCCTACAATGAGCAGTTCTTC. Protein sequence: CSARDQSGQSSYNEQFF.

This clonotype was detected many times. The V gene is TRBV29-1, the J gene TRBJ2-7, with a possible D match to TRBD1 (7 bases). The ends were cut back, 3 bases at V and 4 bases at J, with 13 bases in the middle. The germline V gene encodes CDR1 SQVTM and CDR2 ANQGSEA. The length of the CDR3 is 13 residues. The CDR3 is CSVDGGGKYEQYF. CDR3 nucleotide sequence: TGCAGCGTTGACGGAGGGGGCAAGTACGAGCAGTACTTC.

This clonotype was observed many times. The J gene is TRBJ1-1, the V gene TRBV5-4; TRBD1 matches at 7 bases. This CDR3 comprises 14 residues. The germline V gene has CDR1 SGHNT and CDR2 YYREEE (reference sequence). The J segment lost 4 bases and the V segment lost 6 bases, leaving 9 bases of the junction unmatched. CDR3 region: CASTLTGASTEAFF. The CDR3 DNA sequence: TGTGCCAGCACCTTAACAGGGGCGTCCACTGAAGCTTTCTTT.

This clonotype was detected many times. The chain recombines TRBV6-4 with TRBJ2-1; D is perhaps TRBD2 (5 bases). V shed 10 bases and J shed 9 bases, with 13 bases lying between them. Looked up from germline, CDR1 is MRHNA and CDR2 is SNTAGT. The CDR3 runs 11 residues. The CDR3 loop is CATSDFREQFF. The CDR3 nucleotides are TGTGCCACATCGGACTTTCGTGAGCAGTTCTTC.

The J gene is TRBJ2-7, the V gene TRBV11-3; no clear D. The CDR3 has 13 residues. Germline assignment: CDR1 SGHNT and CDR2 YENEEA. V shed 1 base and J shed 3 bases, with 7 bases lying between them. CDR3 amino acids: CASSLGKGYEQYF. CDR3 in DNA: TGTGCCAGCAGCTTAGGCAAGGGCTACGAGCAGTACTTC.

This clonotype was observed many times. The rearrangement joins TRBV6-2 or TRBV6-3 to TRBJ2-1; D is possibly TRBD2 (6 bases). CDR3 length equals 19 residues. Per the germline V gene, CDR1 is MNHEY and CDR2 is SVGEGT. The V gene lost 5 bases and the J gene lost 0 bases, with 23 bases spanning the gap. CDR3 in DNA: TGTGCCAGCAGTCCATATAAGGCCCGTGGGAGGACCTCCTACAATGAGCAGTTCTTC. This gives the protein CASSPYKARGRTSYNEQFF.

The J gene is TRBJ1-5, the V gene TRBV20-1; tentative D call: TRBD1 (6 bases). CDR1 is DFQATT and CDR2 is SNEGSKA in the germline V gene (reference sequence). Trimming cost V 5 bases and J 0 bases, with 14 bases left between them. The CDR3 loop spans 15 amino acids. CDR3 in amino acids: CSAVKGGYSNQPQHF. The CDR3 DNA sequence: TGCAGTGCTGTTAAAGGGGGATATAGCAATCAGCCCCAGCATTTT.

The table lists this clonotype with many counts. The chain carries TRBV25-1 and TRBJ2-7; 12 bases are a match to TRBD2. Germline lookup yields CDR1 MGHDK and CDR2 SYGVNS. With 4 bases clipped from V and 4 bases from J, the junction kept 5 bases outside the gene matches. This CDR3 comprises 15 residues. The CDR3 reads CASSALAGGKYEQYF. In DNA form, the CDR3 reads TGTGCCAGCAGTGCTCTAGCGGGAGGGAAGTACGAGCAGTACTTC.

Many counts were recorded for this clonotype. The chain is built from TRBV9 and TRBJ2-7, with 13 bases identical to TRBD2. Trimming at V came to 1 base and at J to 5 bases, leaving 6 bases not matched to a gene. This CDR3 contains 16 residues. The V gene's germline CDR1 is SGDLS and CDR2 YYNGEE. CDR3 amino acids: CASSVTPGLAGNEQYF. The CDR3 coding sequence is TGTGCCAGCAGCGTAACCCCGGGACTAGCGGGAAACGAGCAGTACTTC.